These 19 T cell receptor beta chains originate from one sample sequenced in a study of PD-1 blockade in classical Hodgkin lymphoma. The time point denotes: cycle 4 day 1 (C4D1), after less than 7 weeks of nivolumab. Relapse after autologous stem cell transplantation occurred in every patient, and brentuximab vedotin exposure varied. Clones were sequenced by immunoSEQ multiplex PCR, and TCRdb holds only the in-frame ones, with some missing. Found here are roughly 49,000 clones, 90% of them singletons; the top ten hold approximately 15%. Specimen: peripheral blood mononuclear cells (PBMCs), collected before the fourth cycle of nivolumab. These receptors originate from a human donor with classical Hodgkin lymphoma.

V gene TRBV10-3 combines with J gene TRBJ1-2; TRBD1 aligns across 7 bases. V shed 0 bases and J 10 bases; nucleotides not matched to a gene: 5. The CDR3 totals 13 residues. Germline values: CDR1 ENHRY, CDR2 SYGVKD. The CDR3 nucleotides read TGTGCCATCAGTGAGTCAGGACAGGCTGACTACACCTTC. This codes for CAISESGQADYTF.

The chain recombines TRBV14 with TRBJ2-6; possibly TRBD1 or TRBD2 for D (5 bases each). The CDR3 is made up of 19 amino acids. Germline V gives CDR1 SGHDN, CDR2 FVKESK. Trimming left V 5 bases short and J 1 base short, with 21 bases between. This CDR3 reads CASSDSRGRAPSGANVLTF. The DNA of the CDR3 is TGTGCCAGCAGCGACTCTCGGGGACGAGCCCCATCTGGGGCCAACGTCCTGACTTTC.

This chain links TRBV11-2 with TRBJ2-2, with 9 bases that match TRBD1. CDR1 and CDR2 from the germline V gene are SGHAT and FQNNGV. This CDR3 comprises 13 residues. J gave up 4 bases and V 11 bases, and 5 bases lay outside the gene matches. This chain's CDR3 is CAVDRGFTGELFF. CDR3 bases: TGTGCCGTGGACAGGGGTTTCACCGGGGAGCTGTTTTTT.

This clone was observed a single time. This sequence joins TRBV6-5 and TRBJ1-1; D gene ambiguous. The germline CDR1 and CDR2 sequences are MNHEY and SVGAGI. The V and J ends lost 6 bases and 6 bases respectively, with 8 bases between them. The CDR3 has 11 amino acids. This chain's CDR3 is CASSPGAEAFF. In DNA form, the CDR3 reads TGTGCCAGCAGCCCTGGGGCTGAAGCTTTCTTT.

The J gene is TRBJ2-7, the V gene TRBV19, with 12 bases lining up with TRBD2. The junction had 9 bases not matched to a gene; V was cut back by 6 bases and J by 3 bases. CDR3 size: 16 residues. Looked up from germline, CDR1 is LNHDA and CDR2 is SQIVND (reference sequence). The CDR3 region has the DNA TGTGCCAGTAGCCGGACTAGCGGGACCCCAGGCTACGAGCAGTACTTC. Translating it yields CASSRTSGTPGYEQYF.

This chain connects TRBV6-1 to TRBJ2-1; D is ambiguous. The CDR3 is 12 amino acids. The ends were cut back, 4 bases at V and 13 bases at J, with 14 bases in the middle. Germline V gives CDR1 MNHNS, CDR2 SASEGT. The CDR3 loop reads CASSGDAPRQFF. Written as DNA, the CDR3 is TGTGCCAGCAGTGGAGACGCCCCCAGACAGTTCTTC.

The V gene is TRBV6-1, the J gene TRBJ2-1; TRBD2 matches at 11 bases. CDR1 is MNHNS, CDR2 SASEGT, per germline. The CDR3 consists of 15 residues. The V segment lost 4 bases and the J segment 2 bases; nucleotides outside the gene matches: 1. This chain's CDR3 is CASSVTSGTYNEQFF. In DNA, the CDR3 is TGTGCCAGCAGTGTGACTAGCGGGACCTACAATGAGCAGTTCTTC.

V is TRBV6-6 and J is TRBJ2-1, with 7 bases identical to TRBD2. The V gene's germline CDR1 is MNHNY and CDR2 SVGAGI (reference sequence). The CDR3 extends over 13 amino acids. The V and J ends lost 7 bases and 6 bases, in that order; junction bases with no gene match: 6. CDR3 in amino acids: CASNQRGGNEQFF. CDR3 bases: TGTGCCAGCAACCAGCGGGGTGGCAATGAGCAGTTCTTC.

The chain couples TRBV5-1 to TRBJ1-5; D may be TRBD1 (5 bases). V lost 4 bases to trimming and J lost 5 bases, with 10 bases between them. CDR3 length: 13 amino acids. Germline V CDR1 and CDR2: SGHRS, YFSETQ. CDR3 sequence (DNA): TGCGCCAGCAGCCTTTTGGGGGATCAGCCCCAGCATTTT. Encoded protein: CASSLLGDQPQHF. Drawing the rest from reference TRBV5-1 and TRBJ1-5, the complete variable domain is KAGVTQTPRYLIKTRGQQVTLSCSPISGHRSVSWYQQTPGQGLQFLFEYFSETQRNKGNFPGRFSGRQFSNSRSEMNVSTLELGDSALYLCASSLLGDQPQHFGDGTRLSIL.

CDR3 region: CAISEPSGRGGETQYF. The CDR3 DNA is TGTGCCATCAGTGAGCCTAGCGGGAGGGGAGGGGAGACCCAGTACTTC. The V and J genes are TRBV10-3 and TRBJ2-5; TRBD2 matches 12 bases. CDR1 and CDR2 from the germline V gene are ENHRY and SYGVKD. J was trimmed by 5 bases and V by 2 bases; bases with no gene match: 6. The CDR3 has 16 residues.

V usage is TRBV6-6 and J usage is TRBJ1-1, with 9 bases that match TRBD1. With V trimmed by 2 bases and J by 6 bases, 7 bases remained unmatched. The CDR3 is 15 amino acids. Germline V gives CDR1 MNHNY, CDR2 SVGAGI (reference sequence). The CDR3 is CASSYQGQGHPEAFF. DNA of the CDR3: TGTGCCAGCAGTTACCAGGGACAGGGCCATCCTGAAGCTTTCTTT.

The chain couples TRBV20-1 to TRBJ1-3; no reliable D call. This CDR3 is built from 11 residues. Germline-derived CDR1 and CDR2 are DFQATT and SNEGSKA (reference sequence). V shed 5 bases and J shed 11 bases, with 13 bases lying between them. In nucleotides, the CDR3 is TGCAGTGCTCGGGGTGGGAGATCCATATATTTT. Translation: CSARGGRSIYF.

This chain connects TRBV2 to TRBJ2-7; TRBD2 matches at 15 bases. Trimming cost V 8 bases and J 7 bases; bases outside gene matches: 6. This CDR3 is 14 amino acids long. Germline CDR1 reads SNHLY; CDR2 reads FYNNEI. The CDR3 sequence: CASGLAGGLGEQYF. DNA of the CDR3: TGTGCCAGCGGACTAGCGGGAGGGCTTGGAGAGCAGTACTTC.

V and J are TRBV18 and TRBJ2-7, with D possibly called TRBD1 or TRBD2 (5 bases each). The CDR3 consists of 17 residues. Trimming stripped 3 bases from V and 7 bases from J, with 25 bases between. The V gene's germline CDR1 is KGHSH and CDR2 LQKENI. CDR3 DNA: TGTGCCAGCTCACCTACTACTGGACTGGGGCACATGAGTGAGCAGTACTTC. Its protein is CASSPTTGLGHMSEQYF.

J is TRBJ1-2 and V is TRBV6-1, with D perhaps matching TRBD1 (6 bases). Trimming removed 6 bases from V and 7 bases from J, with 15 bases in between. The CDR3 covers 13 residues. Germline values: CDR1 MNHNS, CDR2 SASEGT. CDR3 in DNA: TGTGCCAGCAGCACATGGGGGGCTGGTGGCTACACCTTC. Residues: CASSTWGAGGYTF.

This clone was seen only a few times. The rearrangement joins TRBV6-1 to TRBJ2-7; 7 bases line up with TRBD1. This CDR3 comprises 12 residues. Germline V gene data show CDR1 as MNHNS and CDR2 as SASEGT. V lost 9 bases, J lost 4 bases, and 6 bases stayed unmatched. CDR3 protein: CASEGAWYEQYF. CDR3 DNA: TGTGCCAGTGAGGGGGCGTGGTACGAGCAGTACTTC.

The CDR3 sequence: CASSYSRFPNEKLFF. The DNA of the CDR3 is TGTGCCAGCAGTTACTCGCGGTTCCCTAATGAAAAACTGTTTTTT. The chain couples TRBV6-5 to TRBJ1-4; D not resolved. Per germline, CDR1 MNHEY and CDR2 SVGAGI. The germline V and J ends were trimmed by 0 bases and 3 bases, with 8 bases remaining between them. The length of the CDR3 is 15 residues.

The chain is built from TRBV27 and TRBJ2-7; 8 nucleotides match TRBD1. The CDR3 loop spans 22 amino acids. Trimming at V came to 6 bases and at J to 0 bases, leaving 28 bases not matched to a gene. The V gene's germline CDR1 is MNHEY and CDR2 SMNVEV (reference sequence). For the CDR3, the DNA is TGTGCCAGCAGCCGGGAATCCGCACGAAAGGCCCGACGACAGGGGAGCTCCTACGAGCAGTACTTC. Translating gives CASSRESARKARRQGSSYEQYF.

V is TRBV10-3 and J is TRBJ1-1; TRBD1 agrees at 11 bases. This CDR3 has 16 residues. Germline loops: CDR1 ENHRY, CDR2 SYGVKD. V gave up 4 bases and J gave up 5 bases; unmatched junction bases: 9. CDR3 nucleotide sequence: TGTGCCATCAGTGTAGGACAGGGGGCGCTTAATACTGAAGCTTTCTTT. This encodes CAISVGQGALNTEAFF.